This T cell receptor beta chain was recorded in a study of cytomegalovirus exposure and HLA in healthy donors. As concerns this clone: Its antigen is as yet unknown.

PCR was performed using 60 Vbeta and 13 Jbeta primers. Per the authors' pipeline: A follow-up analysis tallied some 80 million unique TCR beta chains, roughly 11 million shared. Sequenced by immunoSEQ multiplex PCR; TCRdb stores in-frame clones only, minus some. The DNA gave D and trimming, while V, J and clone size come from that table. The table shows 150,000 to 200,000 clones, with roughly 80% occurring only once. General observations from the study: An analysis that came later showed most CMV-associated TCR beta chains appearing HLA-restricted. Rarity characterized most TCR sequences, yet some public TCRs appeared in many donors. Later analysis reportedly placed an Asian-associated ancestry cluster below the roughly 630-donor mean in N-insertions.

Sequencing was carried out using PBMCs. The clonotype comes from a man between 35 and 55 years old in good health and CMV-seropositive.

The CDR3 spells CAWGEGYSNQPQHF. The CDR3 DNA follows: TGTGCCTGGGGAGAGGGATATAGCAATCAGCCCCAGCATTTT. The V gene is TRBV30, the J gene TRBJ1-5; D ambiguous. Trimming shortened V by 5 bases and J by 0 bases, and 11 bases separated the two germline ends. The CDR3 spans 14 residues. CDR1 GTSNPN and CDR2 SVGIG come from the germline V gene (reference sequence).